The rows below give T cell receptor beta chains drawn from one sample of a study of human T cells and chemical hapten exposure. TCRdb recomputed calls from the RACE reads with MiXCR, one row per CDR3 protein. The sample includes fewer than 50,000 distinct CDR3 sequences, 9.5% seen only once; the top ten take 26%. The source was whole blood, collected in connection with sensitization to the hapten diphenylcyclopropenone (DPC). Receptors were obtained from a man between 50 and 59 years old with alopecia areata. Some clones in this sample may be carry-over from other donors' samples. CDR3s include the opening cysteine and the closing phenylalanine or tryptophan. A clone size is listed for some rows: how often the clone was seen (once, few, many), or a class if it is expanded.

TRBJ2-1 | 12 | TRBV29-1 | many | CSVTDGVPEQFF
TRBJ2-3 | 14 | TRBV5-1 | many | CASSFAIGIDTQYF
TRBJ2-1 | 16 | TRBV7-2 | many | CASSQKGPRAYNEQFF
TRBJ2-7 | 12 | TRBV5-4 | few | CASSGDVGTLNF
TRBJ1-2 | 13 | TRBV28 | few | CASYEGTDYGYTF
TRBJ2-7 | 15 | TRBV5-6 | few | CASSLKPQGAYEQYF
TRBJ2-3 | 12 | TRBV7-2 | many | CAIRSSGGTQYF
TRBJ2-1 | 13 | TRBV5-1 | many | CASSASGRYEQFF
TRBJ2-3 | 15 | TRBV9 | few | CASSGDGGYTDTQYF
TRBJ2-3 | 15 | TRBV4-3 | few | CASSQGHRDADTQYF
TRBJ2-7 | 15 | TRBV2 | many | CASSQGLHSSYEQYF
TRBJ2-7 | 15 | TRBV9 | many | CASSRTGLADDEQYF
TRBJ2-1 | 14 | TRBV30 | few | CAWSEASTWGEQFF
TRBJ2-3 | 14 | TRBV24-1 | many | CATSDGTGTDTQYF
TRBJ2-7 | 18 | TRBV5-1 | many | CASSNPGLQGITTYEQYF
TRBJ2-1 | 11 | TRBV3-1 | many | CASSQHPEQFF
TRBJ2-1 | 13 | TRBV10-3 | . | CAISDPYRGEQFF
TRBJ1-5 | 14 | TRBV18 | many | CASSQARSNQPQHF
TRBJ2-2 | 17 | TRBV3-2 | few | CASSSRRLAGVAGELFF
TRBJ2-7 | 15 | TRBV6-5 | many | CASSDHGTDPYEQYF
TRBJ2-1 | 13 | TRBV29-1 | . | CSATGPNYNEQFF
TRBJ2-2 | 16 | TRBV5-1 | few | CASSLSGRPNTGELFF
TRBJ1-2 | 14 | TRBV6-5 | many | CASSSLGGDYGYTF
TRBJ2-7 | 13 | TRBV30 | medium-sized | CAWSRRGLYEQYF
TRBJ1-5 | 15 | TRBV20-1 | many | CSAKTGGFSNQPQHF
TRBJ1-5 | 13 | TRBV6-1 | many | CASSLQDDQPQHF
TRBJ2-1 | 12 | TRBV28 | many | CASSLTRNEQFF
TRBJ1-1 | 10 | TRBV20-1 | many | CSARLGEAFF
TRBJ2-7 | 12 | TRBV2 | . | CASTAGGGEQYF
TRBJ2-1 | 15 | TRBV28 | few | CASSIRDREGSEQFF
TRBJ2-1 | 16 | TRBV28 | few | CASSLGGASGYNEQFF
TRBJ1-2 | 12 | TRBV6-2/TRBV6-3 | many | CASRSTTYGYTF
TRBJ2-5 | 15 | TRBV11-2 | . | CASSNAGTGWETQYF
TRBJ2-3 | 16 | TRBV7-3 | many | CASSLSGGGTVDTQYF
TRBJ1-2 | 15 | TRBV11-2 | . | CASSISAGSNYGYTF
TRBJ2-3 | 14 | TRBV20-1 | few | CSARLASLADTQYF
TRBJ2-7 | 13 | TRBV7-2 | many | CASSPGAPHEQYF
TRBJ1-1 | 13 | TRBV29-1 | many | CSGGQGLNTEAFF
TRBJ2-5 | 14 | TRBV5-1 | many | CASSLVDGQETQYF
TRBJ1-6 | 15 | TRBV18 | . | CASSPGEGNNSPLHF
TRBJ2-7 | 15 | TRBV7-2 | . | CASRFAAEGAYEQYF